The 11 T cell receptor beta chains in this list originate from one sample, sequenced in a study of T cell changes during pregnancy in multiple sclerosis. Here immunoSEQ multiplex PCR was the method, and the copy in TCRdb shows in-frame clones only, minus some. Of under 75,000 clones detected, about 90% appear once; the ten largest clones hold about 0.5%. The sample in question was CD4+ T cells from peripheral blood mononuclear cells, obtained after pregnancy. These receptors came from a female donor in good health, enrolled as a control in a pregnancy study.

This chain joins TRBV10-3 and TRBJ1-4; D ambiguous. The germline gives CDR1 ENHRY, CDR2 SYGVKD. The CDR3 runs 13 residues. Trimming removed 3 bases at V and 8 bases at J, with 10 bases between. Here the CDR3 reads CAISDSTGEKLFF. CDR3 in DNA: TGTGCCATCAGTGACTCGACGGGGGAAAAACTGTTTTTT.

The V call is TRBV2, the J call TRBJ1-5; 8 bases are a match to TRBD1. The CDR3 has 15 amino acids. Germline assignment: CDR1 SNHLY and CDR2 FYNNEI. Trimming took 6 bases from V and 2 from J; bases not matched to a gene: 6. Here the CDR3 DNA reads TGTGCCAGCAGCCCCCAGGGACAGGGCAATCAGCCCCAGCATTTT. It is translated as CASSPQGQGNQPQHF.

This sequence joins TRBV6-5 and TRBJ1-1; the D gene is possibly TRBD1 (6 bases). Trimming took off 7 bases at V and 11 bases at J, with 17 bases between the two ends. Germline lookup yields CDR1 MNHEY and CDR2 SVGAGI. The CDR3 consists of 12 residues. CDR3 DNA sequence: TGTGCCAGCACCGCACAGGGAGAAGTGGCTTTCTTT. Amino acid sequence: CASTAQGEVAFF.

This clone has just a few counts. The chain joins TRBV7-9 to TRBJ1-2; D remains ambiguous. From germline, CDR1 is SEHNR and CDR2 FQNEAQ (reference sequence). V dropped 6 bases and J dropped 8 bases, with 10 bases sitting between them. The CDR3 totals 11 residues. CDR3 protein: CASRVSEGYTF. The CDR3 DNA follows: TGTGCCAGCAGAGTATCCGAGGGCTACACCTTC.

This clone was detected only a few times. CDR3: CASSQVRDSGASPLHF. CDR3 in DNA: TGCGCCAGCAGCCAAGTGAGGGACAGTGGGGCTTCACCCCTCCACTTT. J is TRBJ1-6 and V is TRBV4-3, with 7 nucleotides matching TRBD1. The CDR3 is 16 amino acids. Trimming cost V 1 base and J 9 bases; bases outside gene matches: 9. Germline values: CDR1 LGHNA, CDR2 YSLEER.

The V call is TRBV2, the J call TRBJ2-6; a weak D match, TRBD1 (6 bases). The length of the CDR3 is 16 residues. Deletions cut 5 bases from V and 2 bases from J, with 13 bases between. CDR1 SNHLY and CDR2 FYNNEI come from the germline V gene. DNA for the CDR3: TGTGCCAGCAGTCGAGGGGGAGTCACTGGGGCCAACGTCCTGACTTTC. Its protein is CASSRGGVTGANVLTF.

V and J are TRBV10-3 and TRBJ2-5; 9 nucleotides agree with TRBD2. CDR1 and CDR2 (germline): ENHRY, SYGVKD. With V trimmed by 4 bases and J by 1 base, 1 base remained unmatched. CDR3 length: 14 amino acids. CDR3 in DNA: TGTGCCATCAGTGCAGCGGGGGGCCAAGAGACCCAGTACTTC. Translated, it gives CAISAAGGQETQYF.

This clone was seen only once. The chain recombines TRBV9 with TRBJ1-4; D ambiguous. Germline V gene data show CDR1 as SGDLS and CDR2 as YYNGEE. V was clipped by 4 bases and J by 5 bases, with 18 bases between them. CDR3 length: 16 residues. DNA for the CDR3: TGTGCCAGCAGCCCTCGTGGAGGCCAAACCAATGAAAAACTGTTTTTT. Residues: CASSPRGGQTNEKLFF.

This chain connects TRBV5-1 to TRBJ2-3; 8 nucleotides line up with TRBD2. Germline CDR1 SGHRS, CDR2 YFSETQ. V trimming: 0 bases; J trimming: 1 base; junction bases outside the gene matches: 4. This CDR3 is 16 amino acids long. CDR3 region: CASSLAELAGTDTQYF. CDR3 in DNA: TGCGCCAGCAGCTTGGCCGAACTAGCGGGCACAGATACGCAGTATTTT. The complete variable domain, with remaining parts taken from reference TRBV5-1 and TRBJ2-3, reads KAGVTQTPRYLIKTRGQQVTLSCSPISGHRSVSWYQQTPGQGLQFLFEYFSETQRNKGNFPGRFSGRQFSNSRSEMNVSTLELGDSALYLCASSLAELAGTDTQYFGPGTRLTVL.

The V call is TRBV2, the J call TRBJ1-6, with D hard to call. Germline CDR1 is SNHLY and CDR2 is FYNNEI. The V and J ends lost 6 bases and 5 bases respectively, with 17 bases between them. CDR3 length equals 16 residues. In nucleotides, the CDR3 is TGTGCCAGCAGCCTATTAAATCTTGATAATAATTCACCCCTCCACTTT. It specifies CASSLLNLDNNSPLHF.

This chain uses TRBV10-3 with TRBJ2-5; 14 bases align to TRBD2. This CDR3 is 17 amino acids long. V lost 3 bases and J lost 1; bases outside the gene matches: 4. From germline, CDR1 is ENHRY and CDR2 SYGVKD. The CDR3 loop reads CAISEGTSGGPQETQYF. CDR3 DNA sequence: TGTGCCATCAGTGAAGGGACTAGCGGGGGACCCCAAGAGACCCAGTACTTC.